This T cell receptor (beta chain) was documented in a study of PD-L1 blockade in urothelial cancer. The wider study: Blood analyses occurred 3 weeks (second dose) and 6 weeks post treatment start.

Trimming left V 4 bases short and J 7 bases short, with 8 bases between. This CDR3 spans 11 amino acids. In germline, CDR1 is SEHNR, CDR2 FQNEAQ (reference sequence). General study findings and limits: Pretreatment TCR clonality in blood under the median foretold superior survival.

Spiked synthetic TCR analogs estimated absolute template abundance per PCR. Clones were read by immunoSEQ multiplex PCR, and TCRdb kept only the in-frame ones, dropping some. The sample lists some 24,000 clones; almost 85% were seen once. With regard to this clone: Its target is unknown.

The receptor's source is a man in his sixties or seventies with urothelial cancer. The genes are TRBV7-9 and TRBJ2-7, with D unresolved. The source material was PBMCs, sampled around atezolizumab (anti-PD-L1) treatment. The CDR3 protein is CASSSPTEQYF. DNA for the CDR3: TGTGCCAGCAGCTCCCCCACAGAGCAGTACTTC.